This TCR beta chain is from a study of T cells in Graves' hyperthyroidism and ophthalmopathy. TCR beta CDR3 regions were amplified from RNA. In the first-round RT-PCR of the TCR CDR3, the HTBI primer set was used. TCRdb itself ran the multiplex PCR reads through MiXCR, one entry per CDR3 protein. Of 350,000 to 450,000 distinct CDR3 sequences listed, about 15% are singletons. The study collected blood at first hyperthyroidism diagnosis, before any ophthalmopathy symptoms arose. This CDR3 spans 16 amino acids. With V trimmed by 5 bases and J by 5 bases, 9 bases remained unmatched. Germline CDR1 is SEHNR and CDR2 is FQNEAQ (reference sequence).

V is TRBV7-9 and J is TRBJ1-6, with 7 bases identical to TRBD1. The source of this sequence is a woman aged 25 to 45 with Graves' hyperthyroidism that later progressed to Graves' ophthalmopathy. The sequenced sample was blood. Here the CDR3 DNA reads TGTGCCAGCAGCCAATGGGGACAGCGAGATAATTCACCCCTCCACTTT. It is translated as CASSQWGQRDNSPLHF.